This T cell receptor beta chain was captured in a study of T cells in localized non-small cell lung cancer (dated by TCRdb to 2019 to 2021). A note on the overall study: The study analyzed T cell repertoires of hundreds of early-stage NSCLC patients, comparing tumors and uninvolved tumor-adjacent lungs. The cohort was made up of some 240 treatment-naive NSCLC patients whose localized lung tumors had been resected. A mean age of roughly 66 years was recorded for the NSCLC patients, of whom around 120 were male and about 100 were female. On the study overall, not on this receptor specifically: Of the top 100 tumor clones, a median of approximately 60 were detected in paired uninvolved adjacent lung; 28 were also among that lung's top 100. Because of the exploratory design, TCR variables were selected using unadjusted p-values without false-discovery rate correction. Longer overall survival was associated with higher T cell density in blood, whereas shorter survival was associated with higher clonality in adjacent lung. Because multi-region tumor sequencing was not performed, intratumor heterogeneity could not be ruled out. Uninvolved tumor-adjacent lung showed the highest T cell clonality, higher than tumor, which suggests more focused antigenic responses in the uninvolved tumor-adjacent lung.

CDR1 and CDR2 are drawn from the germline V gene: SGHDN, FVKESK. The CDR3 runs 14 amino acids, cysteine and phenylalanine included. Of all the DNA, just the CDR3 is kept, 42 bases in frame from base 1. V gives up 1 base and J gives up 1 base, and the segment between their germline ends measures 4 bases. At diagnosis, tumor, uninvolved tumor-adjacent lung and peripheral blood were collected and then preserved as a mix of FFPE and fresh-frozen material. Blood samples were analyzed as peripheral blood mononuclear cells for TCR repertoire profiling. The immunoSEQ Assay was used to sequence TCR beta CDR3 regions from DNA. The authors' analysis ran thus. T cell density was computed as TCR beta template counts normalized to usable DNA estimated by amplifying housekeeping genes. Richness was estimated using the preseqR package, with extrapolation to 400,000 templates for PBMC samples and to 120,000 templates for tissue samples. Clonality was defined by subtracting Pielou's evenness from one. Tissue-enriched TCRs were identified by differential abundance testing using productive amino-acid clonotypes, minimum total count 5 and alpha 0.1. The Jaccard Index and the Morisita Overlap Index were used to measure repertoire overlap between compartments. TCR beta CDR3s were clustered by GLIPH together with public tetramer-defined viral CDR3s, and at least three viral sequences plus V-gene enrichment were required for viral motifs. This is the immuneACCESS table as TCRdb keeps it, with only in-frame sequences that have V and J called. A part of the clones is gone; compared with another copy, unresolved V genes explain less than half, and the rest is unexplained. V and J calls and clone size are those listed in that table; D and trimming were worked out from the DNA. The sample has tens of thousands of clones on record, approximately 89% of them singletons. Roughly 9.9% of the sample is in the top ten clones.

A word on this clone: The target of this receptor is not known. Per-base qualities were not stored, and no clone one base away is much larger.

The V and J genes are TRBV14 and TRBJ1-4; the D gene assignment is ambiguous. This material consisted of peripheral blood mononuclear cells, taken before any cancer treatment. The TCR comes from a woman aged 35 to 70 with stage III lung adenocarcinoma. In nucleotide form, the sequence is TGTGCCAGCAGCCAAGGGCGAACTAATGAAAAACTGTTTTTT. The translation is CASSQGRTNEKLFF. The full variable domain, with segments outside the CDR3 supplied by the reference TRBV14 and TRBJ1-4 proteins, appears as EAGVTQFPSHSVIEKGQTVTLRCDPISGHDNLYWYRRVMGKEIKFLLHFVKESKQDESGMPNNRFLAERTGGTYSTLKVQPAELEDSGVYFCASSQGRTNEKLFFGSGTQLSVL.